This T cell receptor (beta chain) was documented in a study of beta chain features in type 1 diabetes. Whole-study findings and limits: Among all four CD4+ subsets, Type 1 diabetes patients had TCRB CDR3s that were moderately but significantly shorter.

Germline CDR1 and CDR2: LNHDA and SQIVND (reference sequence). The CDR3 is 15 residues long. Germline trimming cut 5 bases from V and 0 bases from J; bases unmatched to any gene: 5. Purity (above 95%) was reached by all sorted populations. Of the isolated RNA, all was reverse transcribed, and so the sequenced material was expressed TCRB transcripts. Naive, central memory and regulatory T cell samples averaged about 3.57 million immunoSEQ reads each. The table came from immunoSEQ multiplex PCR; TCRdb's copy has only in-frame clones and leaves some out. The table includes under 250,000 clones, about 15% detected once. To note about this clone: The antigen remains unidentified.

The sample comprised naive CD4+ T cells from blood. The rearrangement uses TRBV19 and TRBJ2-7, with TRBD1 matching over 9 bases. The clonotype comes from a man aged 25 to 45 with type 1 diabetes. The CDR3 sequence: CASSPGTGSSYEQYF. The CDR3 DNA reads TGTGCCAGTAGTCCCGGGACAGGGAGCTCCTACGAGCAGTACTTC.